This TCR beta chain was observed in a study of T cells in Graves' hyperthyroidism and ophthalmopathy. RNA transcripts were the template for amplifying TCR beta CDR3 regions. A set of HTBI primers served as the primers for a first-round RT-PCR of the TCR CDR3. TCRdb passed the multiplex PCR reads through MiXCR, listing each CDR3 protein once. The sample carries around 720,000 distinct CDR3 sequences, under 45% recorded once. To note about this clonotype: A much larger clone lies a single base off, so this may be a read error. As the CDR3 is not closed by the conserved phenylalanine or tryptophan, this likely results from a read error.

The TCR comes from a woman in her forties with Graves' hyperthyroidism. Sequenced input: blood.

The CDR3 loop reads CASSTTGRPTGELFS. Here the CDR3 DNA reads TGTGCCAGTAGTACCACCGGGAGGCCGACCGGGGAGCTGTTTTCT. The genes are TRBV19 and TRBJ2-2; 7 bases map to TRBD2. V gave up 4 bases and J gave up 5 bases; unmatched junction bases: 7. This CDR3 comprises 15 residues. Germline V CDR1 and CDR2: LNHDA, SQIVND (reference sequence).